This T cell receptor (beta chain) comes out of a study of OX40 agonist ivuxolimab in advanced cancers. Study-level background: Ivuxolimab, which targeted the costimulatory receptor OX40 (CD134), was an agonistic, fully human IgG2 monoclonal antibody. Prior anti-PD-1, anti-PD-L1 or anti-CTLA-4 therapy was permitted, and checkpoint inhibitors had been received by around 39% of dose-escalation patients. Three dose-escalation patients achieved partial responses, one with hepatocellular carcinoma and two with cutaneous melanoma. Intravenous ivuxolimab was administered to patients every 2 weeks at six dose levels: 0.01, 0.1, 0.3, 1.5, 3 and 10 mg/kg. The dose-escalation cohort was around 83% male with a mean age of about 60 years, ranging from roughly 23 to 90. Of the approximately 50 dose-escalation patients, hepatocellular carcinoma was present in around 20, melanoma in approximately 15, renal cell carcinoma in 9 and head and neck cancer in 9. The point of sequencing TCRbeta in the periphery was to test whether ivuxolimab changed TCR sequence diversity and drove clonal T-cell expansion. The paper describes the monotherapy dose-escalation part (N of about 47 patients) of the phase I trial of ivuxolimab.

Counted from cysteine to phenylalanine, this CDR3 has 14 amino acids. The CDR3 DNA has 42 bases and is translated from base 1. The germline V gene provides CDR1 SQVTM and CDR2 ANQGSEA. The V and J ends are trimmed by 6 bases and 2 bases, leaving 16 bases between them. Overall study outcomes, separate from this receptor: Which antigens the clonally expanded peripheral T cells were specific for was not determined. After ivuxolimab, expanded clones were on average more numerous among CD8+ T cells than among CD4+ T cells. Low levels of normalized T-cell clonal expansion were also seen in some patients who did not respond. In the 0.1-3.0 mg/kg groups, partial responders had among the lowest normalized peripheral clonal expansion, particularly in CD8+ T cells. At doses from 0.1 to 3.0 mg/kg, clonal expansion was seen in both CD4+ and CD8+ blood T cells between baseline and week 6.

Patients with autoimmune disease history or receiving systemic immunosuppression were excluded from the trial. Peripheral blood for TCR sequencing was collected from all dose cohorts at baseline, on cycle 4 day 1, and on cycle 7 day 1. The samples were taken from a phase I, first-in-human, multicenter, open-label dose-escalation trial of ivuxolimab. Adults with locally advanced or metastatic melanoma, renal cell, hepatocellular, or head and neck squamous cell carcinoma were enrolled in the trial. Before TCR sequencing, CD4+ and CD8+ T cells were separately sorted from peripheral blood. Regarding this clone: Its antigen is currently not known. No much larger clone is present one base from it, and per-base qualities are unavailable.

Genomic DNA was extracted from sorted cells for sequencing of the TCRbeta CDR3 region. The immunoSEQ Assay was used for sequencing of TCRbeta CDR3 regions. This is the immuneACCESS table as TCRdb keeps it, with only in-frame sequences that have V and J called. A part of the clones is gone; compared with another copy, unresolved V genes explain less than half, and the rest is unexplained. In this sample the table shows tens of thousands of clones, 87% of which occur a single time. The top ten clones comprise less than 40% of the sample. The sequenced sample was CD4+ or CD8+ T cells sorted from blood, obtained in a trial of the OX40 agonist ivuxolimab. The chain is encoded by TRBV29-1 joined to TRBJ2-5; no D gene is confidently identified. This clonotype was obtained from an adult with an advanced solid tumor such as melanoma, head and neck, liver or kidney cancer. Read as DNA, the sequence is TGCAGCGTAAAGGTGGGATCCGGACAAGAGACCCAGTACTTC. It codes for CSVKVGSGQETQYF.